Below are 20 T cell receptor beta chains sequenced from a single sample in a study of cytotoxic CD8 clonotypes in ibrutinib-treated CLL. Profiled with immunoSEQ multiplex PCR; TCRdb holds only in-frame clones, not every one. The sample contains more than 85,000 clones, 75% to 80% of which appear only once. The sample was PBMCs, taken after 24 months of ibrutinib treatment. These receptors all stem from a human donor with chronic lymphocytic leukemia.

The chain couples TRBV30 to TRBJ2-3; 7 nucleotides agree with TRBD2. Germline V gives CDR1 GTSNPN, CDR2 SVGIG (reference sequence). The junction had 8 bases not matched to a gene; V was cut back by 0 bases and J by 5 bases. This CDR3 comprises 15 residues. The DNA for the CDR3 is TGTGCCTGGAGTGTACGGGCGGGAGTTCAAGATACGCAGTATTTT. This gives the protein CAWSVRAGVQDTQYF.

The chain combines TRBV5-1 with TRBJ2-2; D remains ambiguous. V gave up 3 bases and J gave up 0 bases, with 12 bases separating them. The CDR3 contains 16 residues. The germline V gene encodes CDR1 SGHRS and CDR2 YFSETQ. The CDR3 sequence: CASSYLASSNTGELFF. In DNA form, the CDR3 reads TGCGCCAGCAGCTACCTGGCATCCTCGAACACCGGGGAGCTGTTTTTT.

This clone was picked up one time. The chain employs TRBV7-3 and TRBJ2-5, with 8 bases fitting TRBD1. Losses at the gene ends were 5 bases for V and 5 bases for J; bases not matched to a gene: 4. Germline CDR1 and CDR2: SGHTA and FQGTGA. CDR3 length: 13 residues. The CDR3 spells CASSKDRGETQYF. CDR3 coding DNA: TGTGCCAGCAGCAAAGACAGGGGTGAGACCCAGTACTTC.

The chain carries TRBV5-8 and TRBJ2-5; a weak D match, TRBD2 (6 bases). The CDR3 runs 15 residues. Trimming shortened V by 1 base and J by 6 bases, and 16 bases separated the two germline ends. Germline assignment: CDR1 SGHTS and CDR2 YDEGEE. CDR3: CASSLFKEGLKTQYF. The CDR3 DNA reads TGTGCCAGCAGCTTGTTCAAGGAGGGCTTGAAGACCCAGTACTTC.

The rearrangement links TRBV25-1 to TRBJ2-5; D unresolved. Looked up from germline, CDR1 is MGHDK and CDR2 is SYGVNS. The CDR3 covers 15 residues. Between the trimmed V and J ends, which lost 4 bases and 0 bases, there was a span of 12 bases. The CDR3: CASSVAHTYQETQYF. The CDR3, as DNA: TGTGCCAGCAGTGTAGCACACACCTACCAAGAGACCCAGTACTTC. The entire variable domain, with the rest obtained from reference TRBV25-1 and TRBJ2-5, is as follows: EADIYQTPRYLVIGTGKKITLECSQTMGHDKMYWYQQDPGMELHLIHYSYGVNSTEKGDLSSESTVSRIRTEHFPLTLESARPSHTSQYLCASSVAHTYQETQYFGPGTRLLVL.

The V and J genes are TRBV7-9 and TRBJ1-1, with D possibly TRBD1 on 5 matching bases. V was shortened by 5 bases and J by 0 bases, with 10 bases between the two germline ends. Per the germline V gene, CDR1 is SEHNR and CDR2 is FQNEAQ (reference sequence). CDR3 length: 14 amino acids. The DNA of the CDR3 is TGTGCCAGCAGCGTAGGACATGTGAACACTGAAGCTTTCTTT. This gives the protein CASSVGHVNTEAFF.

This clone was seen more than once but under ten times. V and J are TRBV5-1 and TRBJ2-2, with TRBD2 matching 7 bases. Trimming cost V 1 base and J 3 bases; bases outside gene matches: 9. The germline gives CDR1 SGHRS, CDR2 YFSETQ. The CDR3 loop spans 17 amino acids. CDR3 in DNA: TGCGCCAGCAGCTTGTCTAGCGGAGAGAGCGACACCGGGGAGCTGTTTTTT. Protein product: CASSLSSGESDTGELFF.

CDR3 DNA: TGTGCCAGTAGTATGAGAAAGGGCTCAGGGTCTGTCTACGAGCAGTACTTC. It is translated as CASSMRKGSGSVYEQYF. This chain links TRBV19 with TRBJ2-7; the D gene is possibly TRBD1 (5 bases). V was trimmed by 3 bases and J by 3 bases, leaving 21 bases between them. Per germline, CDR1 LNHDA and CDR2 SQIVND (reference sequence). The CDR3 loop spans 17 amino acids.

This sequence joins TRBV28 and TRBJ1-1; D call uncertain. The CDR3 is 14 amino acids. V lost 7 bases, J lost 4 bases, and 16 bases lay in between. Per germline, CDR1 MDHEN and CDR2 SYDVKM. The CDR3 reads CASTRWTGVTEAFF. The CDR3 DNA sequence: TGTGCCAGCACACGCTGGACCGGGGTCACTGAAGCTTTCTTT.

This clone came up a few times. J is TRBJ2-7 and V is TRBV28; 11 nucleotides match TRBD2. Germline V gene sequence: CDR1 MDHEN, CDR2 SYDVKM. With V trimmed by 10 bases and J by 8 bases, 16 bases remained unmatched. The CDR3 has 15 residues. The CDR3 nucleotides read TGTGCCACCCTATTGATAGCGGGAGGGCCCTCCAAGCAGTACTTC. Encoded protein: CATLLIAGGPSKQYF.

This chain links TRBV5-1 with TRBJ2-5, with 7 bases identical to TRBD2. The CDR3 has 15 amino acids. The V gene's germline CDR1 is SGHRS and CDR2 YFSETQ. V lost 2 bases to trimming and J lost 3 bases; unmatched junction nucleotides: 7. This chain's CDR3 is CASSLRLAVEETQYF. The CDR3 DNA reads as TGCGCCAGCAGCTTACGACTAGCAGTTGAAGAGACCCAGTACTTC.

The CDR3 sequence is CASKGMRYGYTF. CDR3 DNA: TGTGCCAGTAAAGGGATGCGCTATGGCTACACCTTC. The chain couples TRBV19 to TRBJ1-2; the D is unclear. V lost 7 bases, J lost 4 bases, and 10 bases lay in between. CDR1 and CDR2 (germline): LNHDA, SQIVND (reference sequence). This CDR3 is built from 12 residues. Together with reference TRBV19 and TRBJ1-2, the CDR3 gives the full variable domain: DGGITQSPKYLFRKEGQNVTLSCEQNLNHDAMYWYRQDPGQGLRLIYYSQIVNDFQKGDIAEGYSVSREKKESFPLTVTSAQKNPTAFYLCASKGMRYGYTFGSGTRLTVV.

The V gene is TRBV11-3, the J gene TRBJ2-7, with TRBD1 matching 9 bases. The CDR3 runs 17 residues. The V and J ends lost 4 bases and 3 bases, in that order; junction bases with no gene match: 13. Germline lookup yields CDR1 SGHNT and CDR2 YENEEA. In nucleotides, the CDR3 is TGTGCCAGCAGCTCGCGACCTTCCGGGACAGGGCGCTACGAGCAGTACTTC. It is translated as CASSSRPSGTGRYEQYF.

V is TRBV29-1 and J is TRBJ1-2; D call uncertain. Per the germline V gene, CDR1 is SQVTM and CDR2 is ANQGSEA. Trimming cost V 3 bases and J 1 base, with 6 bases left between them. The CDR3 is made up of 12 amino acids. The CDR3 sequence is CSVDGVNYGYTF. In nucleotides, the CDR3 is TGCAGCGTTGATGGGGTTAACTATGGCTACACCTTC.

The V and J genes are TRBV7-9 and TRBJ2-2; 12 positions agree with TRBD2. The CDR3 contains 16 residues. The junction had 8 bases not matched to a gene; V was cut back by 6 bases and J by 6 bases. Per germline, CDR1 SEHNR and CDR2 FQNEAQ (reference sequence). CDR3 amino acids: CASRIRLAGESGELFF. Written as DNA, the CDR3 is TGTGCCAGCAGGATACGACTAGCGGGAGAGTCCGGGGAGCTGTTTTTT.

This clone was picked up a small number of times. The chain carries TRBV18 and TRBJ2-7, with TRBD1 identical over 12 bases. The V gene's germline CDR1 is KGHSH and CDR2 LQKENI. V lost 5 bases and J lost 5; bases outside the gene matches: 10. The CDR3 consists of 16 residues. DNA of the CDR3: TGTGCCAGCTCAAAAGCCGGGACAGGGGGCTTCCACGAGCAGTACTTC. Residues: CASSKAGTGGFHEQYF.

V usage is TRBV30 and J usage is TRBJ2-5, with D perhaps being TRBD1 or TRBD2 (5 bases each). The CDR3 loop spans 13 amino acids. Between the trimmed V and J ends, which lost 2 bases and 4 bases, there was a span of 11 bases. Looked up from germline, CDR1 is GTSNPN and CDR2 is SVGIG (reference sequence). The CDR3 protein is CAWSWGWGETQYF. The CDR3 bases are TGTGCCTGGAGTTGGGGGTGGGGAGAGACCCAGTACTTC.

The chain employs TRBV5-6 and TRBJ2-2; D might be TRBD2 (6 bases). CDR3 size: 16 residues. Trimming took off 3 bases at V and 2 bases at J, with 14 bases between the two ends. Germline CDR1 reads SGHDT; CDR2 reads YYEEEE. In nucleotides, the CDR3 is TGTGCCAGCAGCTCACTAGCCACGATCAACACCGGGGAGCTGTTTTTT. This gives the protein CASSSLATINTGELFF.

V usage is TRBV11-2 and J usage is TRBJ1-4; D gene uncertain. The CDR3 runs to 15 residues. Germline V gene sequence: CDR1 SGHAT, CDR2 FQNNGV. Trimming shortened V by 1 base and J by 3 bases, and 9 bases separated the two germline ends. The CDR3 DNA reads TGTGCCAGCAGCTTAGCTACACAATCTAATGAAAAACTGTTTTTT. Protein product: CASSLATQSNEKLFF. Variable domain in full (rest from reference TRBV11-2 and TRBJ1-4): EAGVAQSPRYKIIEKRQSVAFWCNPISGHATLYWYQQILGQGPKLLIQFQNNGVVDDSQLPKDRFSAERLKGVDSTLKIQPAKLEDSAVYLCASSLATQSNEKLFFGSGTQLSVL.

The chain carries TRBV5-6 and TRBJ1-1, with D unclear. Germline V CDR1 and CDR2: SGHDT, YYEEEE. The CDR3 contains 14 residues. V was shortened by 1 base and J by 4 bases, with 11 bases between the two germline ends. CDR3 coding DNA: TGTGCCAGCAGCTTGTTTCAGCCGGGCACTGAAGCTTTCTTT. Residues: CASSLFQPGTEAFF.